Below are 9 T cell receptor beta chains sequenced from a single sample in a study of monozygotic twins with inflammatory bowel disease. TCRdb reprocessed the 5' RACE reads, keeping one entry per CDR3 protein, no DNA. Listed are more than 350,000 distinct CDR3 sequences; roughly 2.2% falls within the top ten. The source material was blood. Every receptor here comes from a human donor with ulcerative colitis or Crohn's disease, or a healthy co-twin of an affected twin (not recorded which).

The chain uses TRBV5-1 and TRBJ2-7. Germline V gives CDR1 SGHRS, CDR2 YFSETQ. This CDR3 has 14 amino acids. Here the CDR3 reads CASSLVVGLYEQYF.

This rearrangement joins TRBV20-1 to TRBJ1-1. The CDR3 is 14 residues long. Germline V lookup: CDR1 DFQATT, CDR2 SNEGSKA (reference sequence). CDR3 residues: CSAMYQEGNTEAFF.

The chain is built from TRBV12-3 or TRBV12-4 and TRBJ2-1. CDR3 length: 14 amino acids. CDR3: CASETSGLYNEQFF.

The chain uses TRBV19 and TRBJ1-5; lacking DNA, the TRBD1 call made by TCRdb goes unchecked. Germline CDR1 and CDR2: LNHDA and SQIVND (reference sequence). CDR3 length equals 14 residues. CDR3 amino acids: CASMDRAINQPQHF.

The chain is built from TRBV29-1 and TRBJ1-2; the D call of TRBD1 rests on TCRdb alone, since no DNA is present to check it. This CDR3 region has 12 residues. Germline CDR1 is SQVTM and CDR2 is ANQGSEA. This CDR3 reads CSVMTGFGGYTF.

The rearrangement joins TRBV7-2 to TRBJ2-3; absent DNA, TCRdb's TRBD2 call cannot be checked. The V gene's germline CDR1 is SGHTA and CDR2 FQGNSA. The CDR3 is made up of 16 amino acids. CDR3 sequence reads: CASSPLAGASTDTQYF.

The rearrangement uses TRBV5-1 and TRBJ1-3; the TCRdb call, TRBD1, lacks DNA for checking. The CDR3 extends over 13 amino acids. Germline V gene sequence: CDR1 SGHRS, CDR2 YFSETQ. The CDR3 protein is CASSRQGENTIYF.

V gene TRBV23-1 combines with J gene TRBJ1-4; TCRdb's D gene call, TRBD1, goes unchecked for lack of DNA. TRBV23-1 is designated an ORF whose function remains uncertain. The CDR3 is 14 residues long. CDR3 amino acids: CASTQQGANEKLFF.

The chain has TRBV6-2 or TRBV6-3 and TRBJ2-7; the D gene TCRdb calls, TRBD1, cannot be checked with no DNA. CDR3 length: 14 amino acids. Germline V gene lookup returns CDR1 MNHEY and CDR2 SVGEGT. The CDR3 sequence: CASSRAGAAYEQYF.